This T cell receptor beta chain is drawn from a study of neoadjuvant anti-PD-1 for oral cavity cancer (dated by TCRdb to about 2021). For the study in its entirety: Before curative-intent surgical resection, most patients were given three to four biweekly doses of nivolumab at 3 mg/kg. Patients without progression received a fourth nivolumab dose around day 43 and underwent definitive surgical resection on days 50-56. Patients with complete response, partial response or stable disease by RECIST 1.1 were defined as responders, whereas patients with progression were defined as non-responders. The parent correlative cohort had about a dozen patients and a response rate of 33%. Overall study outcomes, separate from this receptor: The TCR analyses had only a few patients in each response group, and the authors called for validation in larger cohorts. After neoadjuvant nivolumab, T cell clonality (Gini index) in PBMCs was significantly higher in non-responders than in responders. Higher pretreatment blood TCRbeta clonality and lower post-treatment tumor TCRbeta clonality were correlated with higher pretreatment blood Treg/Th17 ratios.

For deep sequencing of PBMC libraries, mostly about 480 ng of input genomic DNA was used, and six replicates were run per sample. The immunoSEQ hsTCRbeta kit was used to prepare TCRbeta libraries according to the manufacturer's instructions. Sequencing of the completed libraries took place using an Illumina NovaSeq 6000 S4 flow cell after they had been pooled to roughly 2.9 nM. Per the source publication's procedure: Raw data preprocessing and quality control were performed with the immunoSEQ Analyzer. The analysis was limited to productive rearrangements, and each clonotype was defined by a unique CDR3 amino acid sequence. Repertoire clonality was estimated as the Gini-Simpson index, computed with the R package tcR. Student's t test was used to compare Gini indices, and Pearson correlation was used to assess associations with tumor size change. TCRdb holds this immuneACCESS table with in-frame rearrangements only. Some clones are missing; in checked studies, unresolved V genes explain under half, and the rest has no known cause. That table gives V, J and clone size, and the DNA gave D and trimming. A total of around 17,000 clones appear in this sample, approximately 70% of them only once. About 2.6% of the sample goes to the ten largest clones.

This clone has a single count. This receptor's antigen is unknown. One base away there is no much larger clone; base qualities are not given. Sample time point, as interpreted from the label and publication: before neoadjuvant nivolumab. Patients had been newly diagnosed with stage II-IVA oral cavity squamous cell carcinoma, and no prior systemic or radiation treatment had been given to the patients. The cohort consisted of patients with HPV-negative, locally advanced oral cavity squamous cell carcinoma. No culture maintenance or expansion was done, as the peripheral blood mononuclear cells went straight to analysis. Samples were obtained from a longitudinal correlative study of a single-arm phase II trial of neoadjuvant nivolumab in oral cavity squamous cell carcinoma. Subject-matched pre- and post-treatment PBMCs and tumors from three responders and three non-responders underwent genomic DNA-based TCRbeta sequencing. Peripheral blood mononuclear cells were collected once before nivolumab treatment and again after treatment, at the time of surgery. The Maxwell RSC DNA from Cells kit was used to extract genomic DNA from PBMCs.

Specimen: PBMCs, collected before nivolumab (anti-PD-1) treatment. The TCR was taken from a person aged 35-79 years with oral cavity squamous cell carcinoma.

The DNA sequence is given as TGCAGCGTTGAACTGGCTAGTGGTCCCGACGAGCAGTACTTC. The encoded protein is CSVELASGPDEQYF. The chain couples TRBV29-1 to TRBJ2-7; the D gene assignment is ambiguous. Reading the germline V gene gives CDR1 SQVTM and CDR2 ANQGSEA. The CDR3 runs 14 residues from the cysteine to the phenylalanine. The CDR3 DNA has 42 bases and is translated from base 1. The junction shows trimming of 2 bases on V and 5 bases on J, plus 16 bases between the germline ends.